This entry lists 11 T cell receptor beta chains sequenced from one sample in a study of monozygotic twins with inflammatory bowel disease. TCRdb re-called the 5' RACE reads and catalogs CDR3 proteins one per entry, DNA excluded. In total, the table holds a few hundred thousand distinct CDR3 sequences. Sequenced material: blood. The receptors stem from a human donor with ulcerative colitis or Crohn's disease, or a healthy co-twin of an affected twin (not recorded which).

The chain carries TRBV6-1 and TRBJ1-4. Germline V lookup: CDR1 MNHNS, CDR2 SASEGT. The CDR3 contains 15 residues. The CDR3 region is CASSSTAVPNEKLFF.

The genes are TRBV9 and TRBJ1-5; the TCRdb D gene call, TRBD1, has no DNA to confirm it. This CDR3 region has 15 residues. Germline-derived CDR1 and CDR2 are SGDLS and YYNGEE. The CDR3 protein is CASSVAGGVNQPQHF.

V and J are TRBV4-3 and TRBJ2-5; TCRdb designates TRBD1, a call that cannot be tested without DNA. The CDR3 extends over 14 amino acids. Germline assignment: CDR1 LGHNA and CDR2 YSLEER. The CDR3 sequence: CASSRGQSLKTQYF.

The rearrangement links TRBV4-2 to TRBJ1-2; the D gene TCRdb calls, TRBD1, cannot be checked with no DNA. The CDR3 sequence is 17 residues long. The germline V gene encodes CDR1 LGHNA and CDR2 YNFKEQ. This CDR3 is CASTKSTPGADNYGYTF.

The V gene is TRBV12-3 or TRBV12-4, the J gene TRBJ1-2; TCRdb designates TRBD1, a call that cannot be tested without DNA. The CDR3 has 15 amino acids. The chain's CDR3 is CASSLAPDSPYGYTF.

The J gene is TRBJ2-2, the V gene TRBV20-1; TCRdb lists TRBD1, though no DNA is available to test this call. This CDR3 is 17 amino acids long. Germline values: CDR1 DFQATT, CDR2 SNEGSKA (reference sequence). The CDR3 protein is CSAREQDRGLNTGELFF.

V gene TRBV7-8 combines with J gene TRBJ1-2; no DNA is available, so the TRBD1 call from TCRdb remains unchecked. The CDR3 has 14 residues. CDR1 is SGHVS, CDR2 FQNEAQ, per germline. The CDR3 loop reads CASSSSRVNYGYTF.

The chain combines TRBV28 with TRBJ2-3; as DNA is missing, the TRBD2 call by TCRdb cannot be tested. The CDR3 length is 13 residues. Germline CDR1 is MDHEN and CDR2 is SYDVKM. The CDR3 sequence is CASSFSSGGTQYF.

The chain recombines TRBV20-1 with TRBJ1-5; the TRBD1 assignment by TCRdb is unverifiable without DNA. The CDR3 covers 14 residues. Germline CDR1 reads DFQATT; CDR2 reads SNEGSKA (reference sequence). CDR3 protein: CSARDAGRGQPQHF.

The chain carries TRBV15 and TRBJ2-1. CDR3 length: 14 amino acids. Looked up from germline, CDR1 is LNHNV and CDR2 is YYDKDF (reference sequence). The CDR3 region is CATSAATPHNEQFF.

This sequence joins TRBV7-2 and TRBJ2-3. CDR1 SGHTA and CDR2 FQGNSA come from the germline V gene. The CDR3 runs 13 residues. The CDR3 spells CASTQTRTDTQYF.